Below are 20 T cell receptor beta chains sequenced from a single sample in a study of PD-L1 blockade in urothelial cancer. Using immunoSEQ multiplex PCR, the repertoire was profiled, and TCRdb retains in-frame clones only, with some absent. The data hold roughly 91,000 clones, with about 85% observed a single time. The time point denotes: pretreatment peripheral blood. The starting material was PBMCs, obtained around atezolizumab (anti-PD-L1) treatment. The receptors shown here come from a man aged 60-69 years with urothelial cancer.

The chain recombines TRBV28 with TRBJ2-7, with 10 positions matching TRBD1. The CDR3 extends over 14 amino acids. Germline CDR1 reads MDHEN; CDR2 reads SYDVKM. V shed 6 bases, J shed 7 bases, and the junction held 9 bases outside the gene matches. The CDR3 DNA is TGTGCCAGCAGCGGACAGGGGGACCATAGGGAGCAGTACTTC. It translates to CASSGQGDHREQYF. The whole variable domain, remainder taken from reference TRBV28 and TRBJ2-7, is DVKVTQSSRYLVKRTGEKVFLECVQDMDHENMFWYRQDPGLGLRLIYFSYDVKMKEKGDIPEGYSVSREKKERFSLILESASTNQTSMYLCASSGQGDHREQYFGPGTRLTVT.

For the CDR3, the DNA is TGTGCCACAACCGGGACAGGGAATCAGCCCCAGCATTTT. It translates to CATTGTGNQPQHF. This rearrangement joins TRBV7-9 to TRBJ1-5; 9 bases agree with TRBD1. This CDR3 is 13 amino acids long. The V gene's germline CDR1 is SEHNR and CDR2 FQNEAQ (reference sequence). The trim removed 10 bases at V and 4 bases at J, leaving 5 bases unmatched. Looking up the rest from reference TRBV7-9 and TRBJ1-5 gives the full variable domain: DTGVSQNPRHKITKRGQNVTFRCDPISEHNRLYWYRQTLGQGPEFLTYFQNEAQLEKSRLLSDRFSAERPKGSFSTLEIQRTEQGDSAMYLCATTGTGNQPQHFGDGTRLSIL.

The chain uses TRBV5-4 and TRBJ2-5, with 8 bases matching TRBD1. This CDR3 comprises 16 residues. Germline V gives CDR1 SGHNT, CDR2 YYREEE (reference sequence). Trimming at V came to 0 bases and at J to 4 bases, leaving 8 bases not matched to a gene. CDR3 DNA: TGTGCCAGCAGCTTGGGGAGCGCTACAGGGGGAGAGACCCAGTACTTC. Translated: CASSLGSATGGETQYF.

V is TRBV11-1 and J is TRBJ2-5; 8 nucleotides agree with TRBD2. The CDR3 is 15 amino acids. Germline V gives CDR1 SGHAT, CDR2 FQDESV (reference sequence). V shed 5 bases, J shed 5 bases, and the junction held 10 bases outside the gene matches. CDR3 region: CASSPGGALEETQYF. The DNA for the CDR3 is TGTGCCAGCAGCCCCGGGGGGGCCCTGGAGGAGACCCAGTACTTC. Together with reference TRBV11-1 and TRBJ2-5, the CDR3 gives the full variable domain: EAEVAQSPRYKITEKSQAVAFWCDPISGHATLYWYRQILGQGPELLVQFQDESVVDDSQLPKDRFSAERLKGVDSTLKIQPAELGDSAMYLCASSPGGALEETQYFGPGTRLLVL.

This rearrangement joins TRBV5-1 to TRBJ1-1; D perhaps matches TRBD1 (5 bases). V was pared by 2 bases and J by 0 bases, with 11 bases between. This CDR3 has 15 amino acids. Germline lookup yields CDR1 SGHRS and CDR2 YFSETQ. The CDR3: CASSFDRGLNTEAFF. In nucleotides, the CDR3 is TGCGCCAGCAGCTTCGACAGAGGTTTGAACACTGAAGCTTTCTTT.

Here the CDR3 reads CASSSGSGLAHAGELFF. The CDR3 region has the DNA TGTGCCAGCAGCTCCGGGTCGGGACTAGCGCATGCCGGGGAGCTGTTTTTT. This sequence joins TRBV7-9 and TRBJ2-2; 10 nucleotides align to TRBD2. Germline lookup yields CDR1 SEHNR and CDR2 FQNEAQ (reference sequence). The CDR3 extends over 17 amino acids. The V segment lost 4 bases and the J segment 6 bases; nucleotides outside the gene matches: 11.

The chain carries TRBV7-6 and TRBJ2-2, with D possibly being TRBD1 (5 bases). Between the trimmed V and J ends, which lost 5 bases and 4 bases, there was a span of 11 bases. Germline V CDR1 and CDR2: SGHVS, FNYEAQ. The CDR3 contains 14 residues. The CDR3 is CASSPTGPTGELFF. CDR3 DNA: TGTGCCAGCAGCCCTACAGGACCCACCGGGGAGCTGTTTTTT.

This clone has only a few counts. The chain couples TRBV5-1 to TRBJ1-2; D unclear. The V end was cut by 4 bases, the J end by 3 bases, with 16 bases between. The CDR3 spans 15 residues. The germline CDR1 and CDR2 sequences are SGHRS and YFSETQ. The CDR3 DNA sequence: TGCGCCAGCAGCGGAGGGCGGCCGGCGGACTATGGCTACACCTTC. The encoded protein is CASSGGRPADYGYTF.

The chain has TRBV6-5 and TRBJ2-1; D possibly corresponds to TRBD2 (6 bases). The CDR3 runs to 16 residues. Per the germline V gene, CDR1 is MNHEY and CDR2 is SVGAGI. Trimming removed 0 bases from V and 2 bases from J, with 11 bases in between. This CDR3 reads CASSYSGRGTYNEQFF. CDR3 DNA: TGTGCCAGCAGTTACTCGGGACGGGGGACCTACAATGAGCAGTTCTTC.

The V and J genes are TRBV6-1 and TRBJ1-1; D remains unclear. V lost 1 base and J 1 base, leaving 7 bases between the germline ends. This CDR3 spans 14 amino acids. Germline V gene sequence: CDR1 MNHNS, CDR2 SASEGT. CDR3 sequence reads: CASSEEQPNTEAFF. For the CDR3, the DNA is TGTGCCAGCAGTGAAGAACAGCCGAACACTGAAGCTTTCTTT.

V is TRBV29-1 and J is TRBJ1-1; D is unclear. V was shortened by 5 bases and J by 3 bases, with 19 bases between the two germline ends. This CDR3 region has 15 residues. In germline, CDR1 is SQVTM, CDR2 ANQGSEA. The CDR3 DNA reads as TGCAGCGTTTCAACAACTAGGATACGGGACACTGAAGCTTTCTTT. As protein: CSVSTTRIRDTEAFF.

V and J are TRBV29-1 and TRBJ2-2; 10 bases match TRBD1. CDR3 length equals 16 residues. The germline V gene has CDR1 SQVTM and CDR2 ANQGSEA. V shed 5 bases and J 4 bases; nucleotides not matched to a gene: 10. CDR3 DNA sequence: TGCAGCGTTTTGGGACAGGGGCTTTTGGGCACCGGGGAGCTGTTTTTT. Translation: CSVLGQGLLGTGELFF.

The rearrangement uses TRBV7-9 and TRBJ2-7; D gene unclear. The CDR3 contains 17 residues. V was cut by 1 base and J by 3 bases, with 19 bases left in between. Germline values: CDR1 SEHNR, CDR2 FQNEAQ (reference sequence). The CDR3 reads CASSLGPTTPVYYEQYF. The CDR3, as DNA: TGTGCCAGCAGCTTAGGTCCTACCACTCCCGTTTACTACGAGCAGTACTTC. Using reference TRBV7-9 and TRBJ2-7 for the parts outside the CDR3, the full variable domain is DTGVSQNPRHKITKRGQNVTFRCDPISEHNRLYWYRQTLGQGPEFLTYFQNEAQLEKSRLLSDRFSAERPKGSFSTLEIQRTEQGDSAMYLCASSLGPTTPVYYEQYFGPGTRLTVT.

The CDR3 nucleotides read TGTGCCAGCAGCTTAGCGGGACAGGCAATTAGGACCTACGAGCAGTACTTC. This codes for CASSLAGQAIRTYEQYF. This chain connects TRBV11-2 to TRBJ2-7; the match to TRBD1 covers 8 bases. Germline V CDR1 and CDR2: SGHAT, FQNNGV. Trimming took 1 base from V and 2 from J; bases not matched to a gene: 10. The CDR3 is made up of 17 amino acids.

This chain joins TRBV19 and TRBJ2-7; D possibly corresponds to TRBD2 (6 bases). From germline, CDR1 is LNHDA and CDR2 SQIVND (reference sequence). V gave up 1 base and J gave up 2 bases, with 12 bases separating them. The CDR3 loop spans 15 amino acids. The CDR3 bases are TGTGCCAGTAGTATAGCGGGACTCGCCCCCTACGAGCAGTACTTC. This translates into CASSIAGLAPYEQYF.

The chain recombines TRBV29-1 with TRBJ1-1; weak D call: TRBD1 (6 bases). This CDR3 has 13 residues. CDR1 is SQVTM, CDR2 ANQGSEA, per germline. The V gene lost 6 bases and the J gene lost 0 bases, with 11 bases spanning the gap. The CDR3 is CSVLDSMNTEAFF. The CDR3 DNA reads as TGCAGCGTACTGGACAGTATGAACACTGAAGCTTTCTTT.

This chain links TRBV10-3 with TRBJ2-4; D gene unclear. Germline-derived CDR1 and CDR2 are ENHRY and SYGVKD. CDR3 length: 13 amino acids. The V end was cut by 5 bases, the J end by 5 bases, with 10 bases between. CDR3 coding DNA: TGTGCCATCAGTACACCTTCCGAAAACATTCAGTACTTC. Amino acid sequence: CAISTPSENIQYF.

This clone has a single count. V gene TRBV11-2 combines with J gene TRBJ1-2; no clear D. Germline assignment: CDR1 SGHAT and CDR2 FQNNGV. The V end was cut by 4 bases, the J end by 4 bases, with 19 bases between. CDR3 length: 16 residues. CDR3: CASSSSRVPPAYGYTF. The CDR3, as DNA: TGTGCCAGCAGCTCGAGTCGAGTGCCCCCTGCCTATGGCTACACCTTC.

This clone turned up a few times. V and J are TRBV19 and TRBJ1-2; D is ambiguous. From germline, CDR1 is LNHDA and CDR2 SQIVND (reference sequence). V was trimmed by 5 bases and J by 3 bases, leaving 22 bases between them. The CDR3 contains 17 residues. The CDR3 coding sequence is TGTGCCAGTAGTCCCCTCAGGTGGCAGGATCTCGACTATGGCTACACCTTC. This gives the protein CASSPLRWQDLDYGYTF.

The chain recombines TRBV9 with TRBJ2-7; D call uncertain. The V end lost 0 bases, the J end lost 2 bases, and 12 bases lay between the germline ends. Germline-derived CDR1 and CDR2 are SGDLS and YYNGEE. The CDR3 has 15 amino acids. The chain's CDR3 is CASSVDPRMTYEQYF. The CDR3 nucleotides are TGTGCCAGCAGCGTAGACCCGAGGATGACCTACGAGCAGTACTTC. Drawing the rest from reference TRBV9 and TRBJ2-7, the complete variable domain is DSGVTQTPKHLITATGQRVTLRCSPRSGDLSVYWYQQSLDQGLQFLIQYYNGEERAKGNILERFSAQQFPDLHSELNLSSLELGDSALYFCASSVDPRMTYEQYFGPGTRLTVT.